The entry below describes one T cell receptor (beta chain). This sample was included in a study of blood T cell repertoires in COVID-19. Across the study: The United States, Italy and Spain were the sources of the acute and convalescent COVID-19 samples.

Per the study methods: Scientists estimated how many nucleated cells there were by amplifying reference gene primers. Method: immunoSEQ multiplex PCR; TCRdb's copy keeps in-frame clones and lacks some. V and J calls and clone size come straight from that table; D and trimming were deduced from the DNA. The sample shows about 140,000 clones, roughly 84% of them seen only once. Specimen: peripheral blood. The sequence was collected from a human donor in a cohort sampled during active COVID-19.

The CDR3 DNA is TGTGCCAGCAGCTTAGGACAGGGCTATCAGCCCCAGCATTTT. The encoded protein is CASSLGQGYQPQHF. V is TRBV13 and J is TRBJ1-5, with D perhaps TRBD1 (6 bases). Germline V CDR1 and CDR2: PRHDT, FYEKMQ (reference sequence). This CDR3 has 14 residues. V gave up 0 bases and J gave up 5 bases, with 8 bases separating them.